The TCR beta chain described here comes from a study of human T cells and chemical hapten exposure listed by TCRdb under 2021. Some background on the complete study: For sensitization, 2% DPC in acetone was applied to a 2 cm by 2 cm area of upper inner arm skin. Throughout the study period of around 24 weeks, patients also received therapeutic DPC doses to the scalp every week. Patch testing was performed on the upper back with Finn chambers containing 0.01% DPC, and the patch tests were scored after 6 days according to International Contact Dermatitis Research Group standards. The mostly female patient cohort included alopecia areata with under or over 50% scalp involvement, alopecia totalis and alopecia universalis. Libraries were combined into a pool for sequencing, and differences in TCR yield between samples came mainly from small differences in library volumes within the pool. In alopecia patients, the study followed how the peripheral blood TCR repertoire changed in vivo over primary and secondary sensitization to diphenylcyclopropenone (DPC), a hapten. Blood samples were taken from patients before sensitization (week 0) and at 2, 6 and about 24 weeks after DPC sensitization. For TCR sequencing, blood came from some 31 alopecia patients at anywhere from one to four time points (pre-sensitization, 2, 6 and 24 weeks). What the work shows at the level of the full study, not this receptor alone: Because all patients had alopecia, a presumed autoimmune disease, the immune response of the patients might differ from that of healthy individuals. Patch test score was positively correlated with the number of PT1 expanded TCRs, with significance at thresholds 8, 16 and 32 but not at 4. No change with DPC sensitization was found in the number of TCRs above 1 in 1000 frequency, and no evidence of global repertoire structure alterations was found. Compared with pre-sensitization or healthy control sets, expanded TCRs formed significantly more large CDR3 similarity clusters, which is consistent with antigen-driven responses. After repeated subsampling, the strength of the expansion versus patch-test correlation and the threshold at which it became significant changed.

The sample's time point, from its label and the paper: patch test 2, 6 weeks after DPC sensitization. What the treatment or condition label conveys for this sample: therapeutic diphenylcyclopropenone sensitization with weekly scalp DPC. Blood at each patch-test visit was drawn before the patch test was applied. Patients were considered eligible if aged 18 to 70, diagnosed with alopecia and deemed suitable for DPC therapy, and patients were excluded if pregnant. Unfractionated whole blood was collected in Tempus Blood RNA tubes, and total RNA was extracted from that blood. This clonotype appeared a few times. What antigen it recognizes has not been identified. Nothing much larger sits one base from this clone, and base qualities are not available. CDR1 LGHNA and CDR2 YSLEER are derived from the germline V gene. Ends trimmed: V by 2 bases, J by 3 bases; bases unmatched to a gene: 6. From its cysteine to its phenylalanine, the CDR3 spans 15 amino acids. The DNA shown is the 45-base CDR3, in frame from base 1.

Library construction relied on RACE. The sample was run on a NextSeq 500. During library preparation, unique molecular identifiers were attached to individual cDNA molecules so that TCRs could be counted in a quantitative, reproducible way. For every blood RNA sample, sequencing covered both the TCR alpha and TCR beta chains. In the paper's pipeline: Samples had a median of roughly 87,000 TCRs, with a range from 23,224 to 690,600. The Decombinator software suite was used to annotate the V, J and CDR3 of the TCR reads. To make PS versus PT1 abundance plots, every sample was subsampled to the same number of TCRs (28,000). Expanded TCRs were defined as absent before sensitization and observed at least eight times at the 2-week time point. Through fastp at Q25 and MiXCR, TCRdb rebuilt clones from the public reads, retaining in-frame beta chains. Entries are consolidated by CDR3 protein sequence, retaining the most common genes and DNA. The authors' filters were not applied to this entry. This sample is represented by 350,000 to 400,000 distinct CDR3 sequences; around 6% of them were singletons. The ten largest account for roughly 5.4% of the sample.

This receptor chain uses TRBV4-3 and TRBJ2-7, with 8 bases matching TRBD1. The clonotype comes from a woman in her late teens or twenties with alopecia areata. Some clones in this sample may be carry-over from other donors' samples. This sample comprised whole blood, obtained in connection with sensitization to the hapten diphenylcyclopropenone (DPC). Read as DNA, the sequence is TGCGCCAGCAGCCAATCAGGACAGGGAGGCTACGAGCAGTACTTC. The translation is CASSQSGQGGYEQYF.